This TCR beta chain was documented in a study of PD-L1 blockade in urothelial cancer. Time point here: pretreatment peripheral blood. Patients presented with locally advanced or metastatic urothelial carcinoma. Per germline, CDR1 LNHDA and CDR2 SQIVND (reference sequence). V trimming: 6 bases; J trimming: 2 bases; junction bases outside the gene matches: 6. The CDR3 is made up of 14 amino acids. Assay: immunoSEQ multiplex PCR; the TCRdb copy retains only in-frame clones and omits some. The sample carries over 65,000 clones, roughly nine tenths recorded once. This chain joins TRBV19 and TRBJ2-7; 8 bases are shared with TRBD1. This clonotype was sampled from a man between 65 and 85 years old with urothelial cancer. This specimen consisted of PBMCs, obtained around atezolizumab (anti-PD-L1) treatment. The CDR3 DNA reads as TGTGCCAGTAGCCCCCGGGACAGGCCCTACGAGCAGTACTTC. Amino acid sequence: CASSPRDRPYEQYF.